This entry describes one TCR beta chain. This sample was taken from a study of technical replicates of blood from a few donors. J was trimmed by 5 bases and V by 3 bases; bases with no gene match: 6. Germline V lookup: CDR1 MNHEY, CDR2 SVGAGI. This CDR3 has 15 residues. Using immunoSEQ multiplex PCR, the repertoire was profiled, and TCRdb retains in-frame clones only, with some absent. Of roughly 50,000 clones listed, around 93% are singletons. The sequence derives from a human donor in good health. Some clones in this sample may be carry-over from other donors' samples. The chain is built from TRBV6-5 and TRBJ1-2; 10 bases are shared with TRBD1. The specimen sequenced was PBMCs. CDR3 amino acids: CASSYRDRGHYGYTF. DNA for the CDR3: TGTGCCAGCAGTTATAGGGACAGGGGACATTATGGCTACACCTTC.